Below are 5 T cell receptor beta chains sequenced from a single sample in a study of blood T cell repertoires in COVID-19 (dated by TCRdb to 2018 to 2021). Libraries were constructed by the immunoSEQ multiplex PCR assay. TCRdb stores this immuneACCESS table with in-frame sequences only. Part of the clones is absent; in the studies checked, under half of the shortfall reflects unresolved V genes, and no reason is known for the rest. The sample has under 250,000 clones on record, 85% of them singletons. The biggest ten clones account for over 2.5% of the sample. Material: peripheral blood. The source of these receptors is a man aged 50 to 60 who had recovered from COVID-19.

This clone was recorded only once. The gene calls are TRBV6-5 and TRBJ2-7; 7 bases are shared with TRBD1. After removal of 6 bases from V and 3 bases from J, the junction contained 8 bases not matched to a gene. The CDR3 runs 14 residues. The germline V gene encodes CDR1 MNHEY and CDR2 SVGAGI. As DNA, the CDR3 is TGTGCCAGCAGCCAGACAGGGAATAGCTACGAGCAGTACTTC. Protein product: CASSQTGNSYEQYF.

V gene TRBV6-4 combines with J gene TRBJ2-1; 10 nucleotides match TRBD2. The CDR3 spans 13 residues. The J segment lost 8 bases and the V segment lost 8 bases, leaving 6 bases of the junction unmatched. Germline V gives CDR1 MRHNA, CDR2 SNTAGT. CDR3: CASGTSVGDEQFF. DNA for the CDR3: TGTGCCAGCGGGACTAGCGTTGGCGATGAGCAGTTCTTC.

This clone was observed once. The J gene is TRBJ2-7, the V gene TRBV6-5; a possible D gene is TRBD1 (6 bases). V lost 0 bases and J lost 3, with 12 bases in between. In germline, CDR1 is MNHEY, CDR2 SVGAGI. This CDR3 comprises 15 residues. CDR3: CASSYSRDILYEQYF. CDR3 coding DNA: TGTGCCAGCAGTTACTCGAGGGACATTCTCTACGAGCAGTACTTC.

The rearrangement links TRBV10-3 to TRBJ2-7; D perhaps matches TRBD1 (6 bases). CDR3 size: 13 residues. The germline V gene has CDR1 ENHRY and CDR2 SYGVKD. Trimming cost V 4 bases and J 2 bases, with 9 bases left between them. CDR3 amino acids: CAISAGTTYEQYF. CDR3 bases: TGTGCCATCAGTGCTGGGACAACCTACGAGCAGTACTTC.

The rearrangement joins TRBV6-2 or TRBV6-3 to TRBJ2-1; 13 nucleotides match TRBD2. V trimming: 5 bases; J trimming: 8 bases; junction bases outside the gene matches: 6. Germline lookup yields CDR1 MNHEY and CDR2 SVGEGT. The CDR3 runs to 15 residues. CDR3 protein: CASSPGLAGVHEQFF. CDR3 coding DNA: TGTGCCAGCAGTCCCGGACTAGCGGGAGTCCATGAGCAGTTCTTC.